The present T cell receptor beta chain was sequenced within a study of spatial heterogeneity in lung cancer. On the study more broadly: There were, on average, more than 9.5 raw-read appearances for each unique TCR and UMI combination.

As for this clonotype: Its antigen is unknown.

Germline V gene data show CDR1 as SGHTA and CDR2 as FQGTGA. V dropped 5 bases and J dropped 1 base, with 8 bases sitting between them. This CDR3 contains 13 residues. This sample's time point: sample taken at primary tumor resection. Without sorting, whole RNA was sequenced from tumor, nontumor lung or frozen PBMC. The donor population consisted of under 75 patients with untreated, early-stage non-small cell lung cancer. TCRdb passed the 5' RACE reads through MiXCR, listing each CDR3 protein once. The sample has about 20,000 distinct CDR3 sequences; under 20% are singletons. Study-level findings and limits: More often at tumor resection than at routine follow-up, ubiquitous expanded tumor TCRs were detected in the blood.

The sequencing used PBMCs, collected at surgery. The source is a male donor with early-stage non-small cell lung cancer. The V gene is TRBV7-3, the J gene TRBJ1-1, with TRBD1 as a possible D gene (5 bases). The CDR3 region is CASSVDRNTEAFF. The CDR3, as DNA: TGTGCCAGCAGCGTCGACAGGAACACTGAAGCTTTCTTT.